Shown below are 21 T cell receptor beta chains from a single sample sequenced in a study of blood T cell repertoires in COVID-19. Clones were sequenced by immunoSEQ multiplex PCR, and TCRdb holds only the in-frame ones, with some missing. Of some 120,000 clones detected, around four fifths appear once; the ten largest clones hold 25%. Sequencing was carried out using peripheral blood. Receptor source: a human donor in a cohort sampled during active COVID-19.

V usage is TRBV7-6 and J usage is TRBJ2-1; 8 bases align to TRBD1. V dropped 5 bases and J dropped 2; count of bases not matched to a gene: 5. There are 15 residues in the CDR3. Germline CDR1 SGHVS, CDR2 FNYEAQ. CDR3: CASSTDRGAYNEQFF. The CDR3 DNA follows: TGTGCCAGCAGCACAGACAGGGGAGCCTACAATGAGCAGTTCTTC.

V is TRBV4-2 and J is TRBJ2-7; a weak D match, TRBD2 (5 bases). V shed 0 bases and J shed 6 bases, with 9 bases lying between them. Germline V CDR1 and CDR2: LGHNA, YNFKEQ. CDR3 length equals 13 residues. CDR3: CASSQDLATEQYF. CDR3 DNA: TGTGCCAGCAGCCAAGATCTAGCCACCGAGCAGTACTTC.

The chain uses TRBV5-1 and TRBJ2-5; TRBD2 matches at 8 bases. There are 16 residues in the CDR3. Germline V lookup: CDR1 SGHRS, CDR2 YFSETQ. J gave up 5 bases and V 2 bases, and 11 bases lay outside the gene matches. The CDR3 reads CASSFGRGELRETQYF. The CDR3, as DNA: TGCGCCAGCAGCTTTGGGCGGGGGGAACTCCGGGAGACCCAGTACTTC. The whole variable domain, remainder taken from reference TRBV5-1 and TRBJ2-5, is KAGVTQTPRYLIKTRGQQVTLSCSPISGHRSVSWYQQTPGQGLQFLFEYFSETQRNKGNFPGRFSGRQFSNSRSEMNVSTLELGDSALYLCASSFGRGELRETQYFGPGTRLLVL.

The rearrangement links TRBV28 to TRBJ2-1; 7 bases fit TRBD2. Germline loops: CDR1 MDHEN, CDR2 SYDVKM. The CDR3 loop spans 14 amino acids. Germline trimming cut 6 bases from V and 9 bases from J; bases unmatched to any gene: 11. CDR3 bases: TGTGCCAGCAGCCCCCCGCCGGGGGGTCGTGAGCAGTTCTTC. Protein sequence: CASSPPPGGREQFF.

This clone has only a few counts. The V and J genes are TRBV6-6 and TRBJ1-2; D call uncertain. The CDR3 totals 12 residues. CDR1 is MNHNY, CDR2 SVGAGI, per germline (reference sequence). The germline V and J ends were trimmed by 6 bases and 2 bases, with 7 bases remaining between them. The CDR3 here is CASREQNYGYTF. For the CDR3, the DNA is TGTGCCAGCAGGGAACAGAACTATGGCTACACCTTC.

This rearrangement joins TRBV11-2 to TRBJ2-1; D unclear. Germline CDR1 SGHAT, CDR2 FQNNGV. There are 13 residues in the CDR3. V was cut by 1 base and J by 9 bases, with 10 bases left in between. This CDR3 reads CASSLAWAGEQFF. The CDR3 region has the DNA TGTGCCAGCAGCTTAGCATGGGCCGGTGAGCAGTTCTTC.

The CDR3 sequence is CASTLGGTPLHF. The DNA of the CDR3 is TGTGCCAGTACCCTGGGGGGTACACCCCTCCACTTT. The chain employs TRBV28 and TRBJ1-6, with a weak D call TRBD1 (5 bases). In germline, CDR1 is MDHEN, CDR2 SYDVKM. The CDR3 covers 12 residues. V lost 9 bases and J 11 bases, leaving 14 bases between the germline ends.

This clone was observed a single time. The DNA for the CDR3 is TGTGCCAGGGGGACTGCGGCCCCCTACGAGCAGTACTTC. Amino acids: CARGTAAPYEQYF. J is TRBJ2-7 and V is TRBV19, with D tentatively TRBD2 (6 bases). Per germline, CDR1 LNHDA and CDR2 SQIVND (reference sequence). Trimming took off 9 bases at V and 2 bases at J, with 14 bases between the two ends. The CDR3 extends over 13 amino acids.

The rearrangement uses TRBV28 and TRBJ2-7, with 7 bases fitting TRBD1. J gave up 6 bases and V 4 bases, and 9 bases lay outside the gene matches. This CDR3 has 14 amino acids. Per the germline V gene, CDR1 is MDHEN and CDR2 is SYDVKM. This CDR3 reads CASSSGGLRSEQYF. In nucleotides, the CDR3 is TGTGCCAGCAGTTCAGGGGGTCTCCGGTCCGAGCAGTACTTC.

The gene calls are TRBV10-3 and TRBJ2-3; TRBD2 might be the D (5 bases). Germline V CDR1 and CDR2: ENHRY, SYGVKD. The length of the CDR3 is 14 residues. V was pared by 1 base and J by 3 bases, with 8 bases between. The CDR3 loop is CAISELDYTDTQYF. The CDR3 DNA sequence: TGTGCCATCAGTGAGTTAGACTATACAGATACGCAGTATTTT.

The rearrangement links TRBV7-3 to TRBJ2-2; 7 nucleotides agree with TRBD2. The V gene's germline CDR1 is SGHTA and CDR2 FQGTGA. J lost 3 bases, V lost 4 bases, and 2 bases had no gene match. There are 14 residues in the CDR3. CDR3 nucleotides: TGTGCCAGCAGCTCCGGACTAGACACCGGGGAGCTGTTTTTT. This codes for CASSSGLDTGELFF.

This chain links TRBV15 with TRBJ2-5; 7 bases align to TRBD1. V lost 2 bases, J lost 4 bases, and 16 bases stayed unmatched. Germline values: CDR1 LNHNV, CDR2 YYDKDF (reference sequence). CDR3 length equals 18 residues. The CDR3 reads CATSRYGQDSGTAETQYF. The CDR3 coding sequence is TGTGCCACCAGCAGATACGGACAGGACTCAGGCACGGCAGAGACCCAGTACTTC. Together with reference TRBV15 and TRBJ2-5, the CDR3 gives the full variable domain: DAMVIQNPRYQVTQFGKPVTLSCSQTLNHNVMYWYQQKSSQAPKLLFHYYDKDFNNEADTPDNFQSRRPNTSFCFLDIRSPGLGDTAMYLCATSRYGQDSGTAETQYFGPGTRLLVL.

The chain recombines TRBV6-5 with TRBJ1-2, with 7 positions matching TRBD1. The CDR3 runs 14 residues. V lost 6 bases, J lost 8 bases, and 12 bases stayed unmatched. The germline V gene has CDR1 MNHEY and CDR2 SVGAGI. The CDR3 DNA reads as TGTGCCAGCAGACCTCCAGGGGGGTACGGAGGCTACACCTTC. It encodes CASRPPGGYGGYTF.

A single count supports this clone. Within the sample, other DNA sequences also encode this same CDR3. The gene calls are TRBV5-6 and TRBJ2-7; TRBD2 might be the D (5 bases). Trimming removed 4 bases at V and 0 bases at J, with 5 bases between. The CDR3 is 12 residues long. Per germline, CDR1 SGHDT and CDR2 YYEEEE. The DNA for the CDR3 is TGTGCCAGCAGCGGGAGCTCCTACGAGCAGTACTTC. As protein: CASSGSSYEQYF.

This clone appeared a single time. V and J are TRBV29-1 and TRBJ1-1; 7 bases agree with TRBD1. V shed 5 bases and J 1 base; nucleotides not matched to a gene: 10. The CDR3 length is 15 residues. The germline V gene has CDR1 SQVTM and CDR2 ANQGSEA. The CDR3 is CSVRGDRDRNTEAFF. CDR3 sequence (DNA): TGCAGCGTTCGAGGAGACCGGGACAGGAACACTGAAGCTTTCTTT.

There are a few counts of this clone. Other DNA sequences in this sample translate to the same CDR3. CDR3 loop: CASSLAGADYEQYF. The CDR3 nucleotides are TGTGCCAGCAGCTTAGCAGGGGCGGACTACGAGCAGTACTTC. This rearrangement joins TRBV7-2 to TRBJ2-7; D possibly corresponds to TRBD1 (5 bases). Trimming removed 0 bases at V and 3 bases at J, with 9 bases between. The CDR3 consists of 14 residues. Per the germline V gene, CDR1 is SGHTA and CDR2 is FQGNSA. The entire variable domain, with the rest obtained from reference TRBV7-2 and TRBJ2-7, is as follows: GAGVSQSPSNKVTEKGKDVELRCDPISGHTALYWYRQSLGQGLEFLIYFQGNSAPDKSGLPSDRFSAERTGGSVSTLTIQRTQQEDSAVYLCASSLAGADYEQYFGPGTRLTVT.

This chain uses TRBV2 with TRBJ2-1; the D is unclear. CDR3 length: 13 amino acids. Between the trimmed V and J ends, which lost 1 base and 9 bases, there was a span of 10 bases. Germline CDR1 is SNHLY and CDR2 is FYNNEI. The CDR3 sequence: CASSEGLASEQFF. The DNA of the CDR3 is TGTGCCAGCAGTGAAGGGTTGGCTTCTGAGCAGTTCTTC.

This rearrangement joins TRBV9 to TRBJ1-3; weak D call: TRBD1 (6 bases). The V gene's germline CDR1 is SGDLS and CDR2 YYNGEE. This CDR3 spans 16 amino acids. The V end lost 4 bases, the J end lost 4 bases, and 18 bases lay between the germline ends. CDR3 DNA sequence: TGTGCCAGCAGCCTGACGGACAGCGATATCGGAAACACCATATATTTT. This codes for CASSLTDSDIGNTIYF.

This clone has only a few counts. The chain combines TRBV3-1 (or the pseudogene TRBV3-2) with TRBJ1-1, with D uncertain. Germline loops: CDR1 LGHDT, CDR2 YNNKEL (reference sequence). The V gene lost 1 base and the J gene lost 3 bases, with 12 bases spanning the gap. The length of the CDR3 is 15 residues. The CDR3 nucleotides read TGTGCCAGCAGCCAAGGGGCAGTCTCAGACACTGAAGCTTTCTTT. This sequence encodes CASSQGAVSDTEAFF.

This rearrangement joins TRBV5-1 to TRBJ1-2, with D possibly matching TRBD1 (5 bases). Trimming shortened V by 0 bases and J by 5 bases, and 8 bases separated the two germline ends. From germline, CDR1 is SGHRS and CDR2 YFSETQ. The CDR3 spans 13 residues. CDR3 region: CASSLAGEYGYTF. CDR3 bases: TGCGCCAGCAGCTTGGCGGGGGAATATGGCTACACCTTC.

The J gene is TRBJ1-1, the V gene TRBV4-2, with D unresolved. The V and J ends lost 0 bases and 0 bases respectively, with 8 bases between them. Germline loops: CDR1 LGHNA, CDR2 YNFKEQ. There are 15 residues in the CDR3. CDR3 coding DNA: TGTGCCAGCAGCCAAGAGGGCAGGCTGAACACTGAAGCTTTCTTT. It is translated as CASSQEGRLNTEAFF.